Shown below are 24 T cell receptor beta chains from a single sample sequenced in a study of human versus mouse CDR3 diversity and MHC coevolution. Data came from immunoSEQ multiplex PCR; TCRdb stores just in-frame clones and leaves some out. The table lists just under 60,000 clones, 85% to 95% of them singletons. The specimen sequenced was naive CD4+ T cells from blood. Indicated subset: CD45RO-negative CD62L-positive naive CD4 T cells. These receptors came from a person aged 55-75 years in good health.

This clone was seen once. This chain joins TRBV10-2 and TRBJ2-5, with 7 bases matching TRBD1. V gave up 0 bases and J gave up 4 bases; unmatched junction bases: 8. Germline V CDR1 and CDR2: WSHSY, SAAADI. The CDR3 is 16 amino acids. The CDR3 spells CASSESRTGNRETQYF. DNA of the CDR3: TGCGCCAGCAGTGAGTCCAGGACAGGAAATAGAGAGACCCAGTACTTC.

The rearrangement joins TRBV29-1 to TRBJ1-2, with 12 positions matching TRBD1. CDR1 is SQVTM and CDR2 is ANQGSEA in the germline V gene. The CDR3 runs to 14 residues. Trimming cost V 5 bases and J 4 bases; bases outside gene matches: 5. This chain's CDR3 is CSVLGTGGGYGYTF. The DNA for the CDR3 is TGCAGCGTTCTCGGGACAGGGGGCGGCTATGGCTACACCTTC.

Of note for this clone: Relative to the germline gene, one junction end is altered; a read error may explain this. The chain carries TRBV30 and TRBJ2-5; D not certain. The germline V gene has CDR1 GTSNPN and CDR2 SVGIG (reference sequence). The CDR3 is made up of 12 amino acids. In DNA form, the CDR3 reads TGTGCCTGGAGTGTAACACAGACGACCAAGTACTTC. This gives the protein CAWSVTQTTKYF.

The rearrangement joins TRBV19 to TRBJ2-5, with 11 bases identical to TRBD2. V lost 3 bases, J lost 3 bases, and 6 bases stayed unmatched. In germline, CDR1 is LNHDA, CDR2 SQIVND (reference sequence). The CDR3 is made up of 16 amino acids. CDR3 DNA: TGTGCCAGTAGTATTGGGGGGACTAGCGGAGAAGAGACCCAGTACTTC. Its protein is CASSIGGTSGEETQYF.

V is TRBV10-2 and J is TRBJ1-5; D gene ambiguous. V was trimmed by 2 bases and J by 7 bases, leaving 12 bases between them. CDR3 size: 14 residues. Germline values: CDR1 WSHSY, CDR2 SAAADI. The CDR3 protein is CASSEITVVQPQHF. In DNA form, the CDR3 reads TGCGCCAGCAGTGAGATTACAGTAGTACAGCCCCAGCATTTT.

The chain uses TRBV19 and TRBJ1-1; 7 nucleotides align to TRBD1. Germline V gives CDR1 LNHDA, CDR2 SQIVND (reference sequence). The CDR3 contains 14 residues. The trim removed 7 bases at V and 3 bases at J, leaving 8 bases unmatched. CDR3 bases: TGTGCCAGTAACGAGGACAGGCGCCACACTGAAGCTTTCTTT. This translates into CASNEDRRHTEAFF.

This chain uses TRBV15 with TRBJ2-3, with TRBD2 as a possible D gene (6 bases). The V gene lost 0 bases and the J gene lost 0 bases, with 22 bases spanning the gap. Germline CDR1 reads LNHNV; CDR2 reads YYDKDF (reference sequence). This CDR3 is 20 amino acids long. CDR3 sequence (DNA): TGTGCCACCAGCAGAGATCAGGCGGGACGGTCCTCAAGCAGCACAGATACGCAGTATTTT. Translating it yields CATSRDQAGRSSSSTDTQYF.

This clone has a single count. This rearrangement joins TRBV19 to TRBJ2-1, with a possible D match to TRBD2 (5 bases). V was clipped by 2 bases and J by 2 bases, with 10 bases between them. Germline V lookup: CDR1 LNHDA, CDR2 SQIVND (reference sequence). The CDR3 runs to 15 residues. The CDR3 coding sequence is TGTGCCAGTAGTATATCCGGGATGCCCTACAATGAGCAGTTCTTC. Encoded protein: CASSISGMPYNEQFF.

The chain is built from TRBV6-4 and TRBJ2-3; 8 bases line up with TRBD2. Germline V gene sequence: CDR1 MRHNA, CDR2 SNTAGT. J lost 3 bases, V lost 4 bases, and 3 bases had no gene match. The CDR3 length is 14 residues. The DNA of the CDR3 is TGTGCCAGCAGTGTCGGACTAGCAACAGATACGCAGTATTTT. The encoded protein is CASSVGLATDTQYF.

The chain uses TRBV11-2 and TRBJ2-1, with TRBD1 matching over 8 bases. The germline gives CDR1 SGHAT, CDR2 FQNNGV. The CDR3 length is 16 residues. The trim removed 0 bases at V and 4 bases at J, leaving 5 bases unmatched. The CDR3: CASSLDPGQVYNEQFF. Here the CDR3 DNA reads TGTGCCAGCAGCTTAGATCCGGGACAGGTTTACAATGAGCAGTTCTTC.

The chain has TRBV9 and TRBJ1-2, with D possibly matching TRBD1 (6 bases). Germline assignment: CDR1 SGDLS and CDR2 YYNGEE. CDR3 length: 14 residues. The V gene lost 2 bases and the J gene lost 4 bases, with 12 bases spanning the gap. The CDR3, as DNA: TGTGCCAGCAGCGTTGGGCAGGGGTCCTATGGCTACACCTTC. It specifies CASSVGQGSYGYTF.

This clone was picked up one time. The V gene is TRBV30, the J gene TRBJ2-5, with a possible D match to TRBD1 (6 bases). CDR3 length equals 14 residues. The germline gives CDR1 GTSNPN, CDR2 SVGIG (reference sequence). V gave up 0 bases and J gave up 5 bases, with 13 bases separating them. CDR3 loop: CAWSVWGPKETQYF. The CDR3 region has the DNA TGTGCCTGGAGTGTGTGGGGGCCGAAGGAGACCCAGTACTTC.

V usage is TRBV5-4 and J usage is TRBJ2-3, with 14 bases that match TRBD2. Unmatched junction bases numbered 4, after V lost 3 bases and J lost 4 bases. The germline CDR1 and CDR2 sequences are SGHNT and YYREEE (reference sequence). The CDR3 loop spans 16 amino acids. CDR3 in amino acids: CASSSRLAGGSDTQYF. The CDR3 DNA reads as TGTGCCAGCAGCTCTAGACTAGCGGGAGGGTCAGATACGCAGTATTTT.

This clone was seen once. This chain links TRBV2 with TRBJ2-5; 7 bases agree with TRBD1. V shed 6 bases and J 2 bases; nucleotides not matched to a gene: 9. CDR1 is SNHLY, CDR2 FYNNEI, per germline. This CDR3 has 15 residues. DNA for the CDR3: TGTGCCAGCAGAGCTACTGGGACAGCACAAGAGACCCAGTACTTC. Its translation is CASRATGTAQETQYF.

The chain combines TRBV5-1 with TRBJ2-2; 10 bases line up with TRBD2. Germline CDR1 and CDR2: SGHRS and YFSETQ. The CDR3 is 15 residues long. V shed 3 bases and J 4 bases; nucleotides not matched to a gene: 3. CDR3 nucleotide sequence: TGCGCCAGCAGCTGGACTAGCGGAAGCACCGGGGAGCTGTTTTTT. It codes for CASSWTSGSTGELFF.

V gene TRBV7-6 combines with J gene TRBJ2-5; 7 bases align to TRBD1. Germline V gene lookup returns CDR1 SGHVS and CDR2 FNYEAQ. The CDR3 is 14 amino acids. The junction had 5 bases not matched to a gene; V was cut back by 5 bases and J by 2 bases. CDR3: CASSLGTVQETQYF. DNA of the CDR3: TGTGCCAGCAGCCTCGGGACAGTTCAAGAGACCCAGTACTTC.

This rearrangement joins TRBV29-1 to TRBJ1-3; D may be TRBD1 (5 bases). CDR3 size: 12 residues. Germline V gives CDR1 SQVTM, CDR2 ANQGSEA. Trimming stripped 6 bases from V and 2 bases from J, with 8 bases between. The CDR3, as DNA: TGCAGCGTCAGGGCAGCTGGAAACACCATATATTTT. Protein: CSVRAAGNTIYF.

The genes are TRBV23-1 and TRBJ1-1, with TRBD1 as a possible D gene (6 bases). Being an ORF, TRBV23-1 has a function that is uncertain. CDR3 size: 17 residues. V lost 0 bases and J 4 bases, leaving 18 bases between the germline ends. In DNA form, the CDR3 reads TGCGCCAGCAGTCAATCGGTGGCAGGGACACCGTGCACTGAAGCTTTCTTT. Translating it yields CASSQSVAGTPCTEAFF.

This clone was observed a single time. The rearrangement joins TRBV18 to TRBJ2-5; the match to TRBD1 covers 9 bases. This CDR3 comprises 14 residues. The junction had 2 bases not matched to a gene; V was cut back by 2 bases and J by 4 bases. The germline gives CDR1 KGHSH, CDR2 LQKENI. The CDR3 spells CASSPVDRGETQYF. The CDR3 DNA follows: TGTGCCAGCTCACCAGTGGACAGGGGAGAGACCCAGTACTTC. Full variable domain (outside the CDR3, taken from reference TRBV18 and TRBJ2-5): NAGVMQNPRHLVRRRGQEARLRCSPMKGHSHVYWYRQLPEEGLKFMVYLQKENIIDESGMPKERFSAEFPKEGPSILRIQQVVRGDSAAYFCASSPVDRGETQYFGPGTRLLVL.

This chain links TRBV2 with TRBJ1-1; D perhaps matches TRBD1 (5 bases). This CDR3 is built from 15 residues. Trimming removed 6 bases at V and 1 base at J, with 15 bases between. Germline CDR1 SNHLY, CDR2 FYNNEI. CDR3 protein: CASRLEGGGNTEAFF. DNA for the CDR3: TGTGCCAGCAGGCTAGAGGGCGGGGGGAACACTGAAGCTTTCTTT.

The chain links TRBV5-1 to TRBJ1-2; no firm D call. This CDR3 has 13 residues. Per the germline V gene, CDR1 is SGHRS and CDR2 is YFSETQ. V lost 0 bases and J lost 2, with 5 bases in between. The CDR3: CASSLGGNYGYTF. CDR3 bases: TGCGCCAGCAGCTTGGGAGGCAACTATGGCTACACCTTC.

This clone was observed a single time. J is TRBJ2-2 and V is TRBV5-8, with D perhaps TRBD2 (6 bases). Trimming removed 4 bases from V and 7 bases from J, with 11 bases in between. This CDR3 has 13 residues. From germline, CDR1 is SGHTS and CDR2 YDEGEE. CDR3 amino acids: CASSVRGYGELFF. The CDR3 DNA is TGTGCCAGCAGCGTGCGGGGATACGGGGAGCTGTTTTTT.

The chain employs TRBV6-1 and TRBJ2-7; D remains ambiguous. Germline V lookup: CDR1 MNHNS, CDR2 SASEGT. This CDR3 has 15 amino acids. V gave up 0 bases and J gave up 2 bases, with 11 bases separating them. The CDR3 protein is CASSEALGSPYEQYF. Written as DNA, the CDR3 is TGTGCCAGCAGTGAAGCGCTGGGCAGTCCCTACGAGCAGTACTTC.

The chain carries TRBV21-1 and TRBJ2-5; the table calls TRBD2, which could not be checked here. TRBV21-1 is given as a pseudogene. This CDR3 comprises 19 residues. The CDR3 sequence is CASSKIGPSGEYTQETQYF. DNA of the CDR3: TGTGCCAGCAGCAAAATTGGGCCTAGCGGGGAGTATACGCAAGAGACCCAGTACTTC.